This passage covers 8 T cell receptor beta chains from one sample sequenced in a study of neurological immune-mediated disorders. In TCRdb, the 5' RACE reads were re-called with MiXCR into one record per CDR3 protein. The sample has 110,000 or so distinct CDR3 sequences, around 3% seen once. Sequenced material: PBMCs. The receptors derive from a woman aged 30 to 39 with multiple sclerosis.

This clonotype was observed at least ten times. This CDR3 is CASSLRGAAFF. The CDR3 bases are TGTGCCAGCAGTTTGCGGGGGGCAGCTTTCTTT. V is TRBV27 and J is TRBJ1-1, with D perhaps matching TRBD1 (6 bases). Per germline, CDR1 MNHEY and CDR2 SMNVEV (reference sequence). V dropped 3 bases and J dropped 10 bases, with 9 bases sitting between them. The CDR3 runs 11 residues.

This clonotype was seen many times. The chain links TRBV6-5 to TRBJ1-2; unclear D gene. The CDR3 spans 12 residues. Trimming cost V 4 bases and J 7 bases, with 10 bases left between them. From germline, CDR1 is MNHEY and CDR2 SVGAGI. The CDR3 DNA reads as TGTGCCAGCAGTTTCGTGGGGTCTGGCTACACCTTC. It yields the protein CASSFVGSGYTF.

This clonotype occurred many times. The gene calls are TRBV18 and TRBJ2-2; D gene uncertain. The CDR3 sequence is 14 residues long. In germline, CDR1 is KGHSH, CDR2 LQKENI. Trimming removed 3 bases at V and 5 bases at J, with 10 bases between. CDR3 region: CASSPLPGTGELFF. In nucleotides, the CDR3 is TGTGCCAGCTCACCCCTACCCGGTACCGGGGAGCTGTTTTTT.

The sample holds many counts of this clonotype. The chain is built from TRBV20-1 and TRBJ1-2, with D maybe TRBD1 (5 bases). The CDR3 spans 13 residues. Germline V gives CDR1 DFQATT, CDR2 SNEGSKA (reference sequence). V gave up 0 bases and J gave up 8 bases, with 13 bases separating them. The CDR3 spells CSAREAGFEGYTF. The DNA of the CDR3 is TGCAGTGCTAGAGAAGCAGGGTTTGAAGGCTACACCTTC.

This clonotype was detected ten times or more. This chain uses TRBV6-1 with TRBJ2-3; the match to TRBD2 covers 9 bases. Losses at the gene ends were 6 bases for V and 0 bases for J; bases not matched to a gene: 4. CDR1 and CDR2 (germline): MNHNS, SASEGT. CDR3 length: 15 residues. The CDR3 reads CASRIAGASTDTQYF. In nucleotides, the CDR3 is TGTGCCAGCAGGATAGCGGGGGCTAGCACAGATACGCAGTATTTT.

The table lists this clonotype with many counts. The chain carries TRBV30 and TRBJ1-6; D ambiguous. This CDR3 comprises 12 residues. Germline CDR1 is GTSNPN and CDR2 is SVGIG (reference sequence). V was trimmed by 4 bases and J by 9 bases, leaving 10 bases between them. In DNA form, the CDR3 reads TGTGCCTGGAAGGAGGGAAGTTCACCCCTCCACTTT. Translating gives CAWKEGSSPLHF.

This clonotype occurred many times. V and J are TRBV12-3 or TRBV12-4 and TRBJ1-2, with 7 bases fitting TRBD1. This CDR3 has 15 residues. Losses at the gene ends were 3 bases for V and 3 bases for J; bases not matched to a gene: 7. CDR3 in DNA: TGTGCCAGCAGTTTTCGGGACAGTTTCTACTATGGCTACACCTTC. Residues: CASSFRDSFYYGYTF.

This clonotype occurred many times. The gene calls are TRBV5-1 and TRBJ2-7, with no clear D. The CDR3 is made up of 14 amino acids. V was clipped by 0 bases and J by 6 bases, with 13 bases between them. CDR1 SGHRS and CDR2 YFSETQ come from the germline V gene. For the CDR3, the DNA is TGCGCCAGCAGCTTGGCCATGGGTTCCGGCGAGCAGTACTTC. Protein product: CASSLAMGSGEQYF.